The entry below describes one TCR beta chain. The CDR3 has 15 amino acids. Germline values: CDR1 SGHDT, CDR2 YYEEEE. The germline V and J ends were trimmed by 1 base and 9 bases, with 14 bases remaining between them. The data were obtained in a study of blood T cell repertoires in COVID-19. The wider study: Specimens from acute and convalescent COVID-19 originated in the United States, Italy and Spain. In each case, the material was cDNA or gDNA derived from T cells, B-cell-depleted T cells, or PBMCs.

Authors' data handling: It was from reference gene primer amplification that nucleated cell counts were estimated. TCRdb keeps only in-frame clones here, not all; method: immunoSEQ multiplex PCR. Clone size and the V and J calls come from that table; the DNA yielded D and trimming. The data contain 130,000 to 150,000 clones, 70% to 85% of them seen just once; the ten biggest clones take up about 3%. The clonotype comes from an elderly woman with acute or convalescent COVID-19. The V call is TRBV5-6, the J call TRBJ1-6; D gene unclear. The material sequenced was peripheral blood. CDR3 sequence: CASSLRGIGISPLHF. The CDR3 bases are TGTGCCAGCAGCTTGAGAGGGATTGGGATTTCACCCCTCCACTTT.